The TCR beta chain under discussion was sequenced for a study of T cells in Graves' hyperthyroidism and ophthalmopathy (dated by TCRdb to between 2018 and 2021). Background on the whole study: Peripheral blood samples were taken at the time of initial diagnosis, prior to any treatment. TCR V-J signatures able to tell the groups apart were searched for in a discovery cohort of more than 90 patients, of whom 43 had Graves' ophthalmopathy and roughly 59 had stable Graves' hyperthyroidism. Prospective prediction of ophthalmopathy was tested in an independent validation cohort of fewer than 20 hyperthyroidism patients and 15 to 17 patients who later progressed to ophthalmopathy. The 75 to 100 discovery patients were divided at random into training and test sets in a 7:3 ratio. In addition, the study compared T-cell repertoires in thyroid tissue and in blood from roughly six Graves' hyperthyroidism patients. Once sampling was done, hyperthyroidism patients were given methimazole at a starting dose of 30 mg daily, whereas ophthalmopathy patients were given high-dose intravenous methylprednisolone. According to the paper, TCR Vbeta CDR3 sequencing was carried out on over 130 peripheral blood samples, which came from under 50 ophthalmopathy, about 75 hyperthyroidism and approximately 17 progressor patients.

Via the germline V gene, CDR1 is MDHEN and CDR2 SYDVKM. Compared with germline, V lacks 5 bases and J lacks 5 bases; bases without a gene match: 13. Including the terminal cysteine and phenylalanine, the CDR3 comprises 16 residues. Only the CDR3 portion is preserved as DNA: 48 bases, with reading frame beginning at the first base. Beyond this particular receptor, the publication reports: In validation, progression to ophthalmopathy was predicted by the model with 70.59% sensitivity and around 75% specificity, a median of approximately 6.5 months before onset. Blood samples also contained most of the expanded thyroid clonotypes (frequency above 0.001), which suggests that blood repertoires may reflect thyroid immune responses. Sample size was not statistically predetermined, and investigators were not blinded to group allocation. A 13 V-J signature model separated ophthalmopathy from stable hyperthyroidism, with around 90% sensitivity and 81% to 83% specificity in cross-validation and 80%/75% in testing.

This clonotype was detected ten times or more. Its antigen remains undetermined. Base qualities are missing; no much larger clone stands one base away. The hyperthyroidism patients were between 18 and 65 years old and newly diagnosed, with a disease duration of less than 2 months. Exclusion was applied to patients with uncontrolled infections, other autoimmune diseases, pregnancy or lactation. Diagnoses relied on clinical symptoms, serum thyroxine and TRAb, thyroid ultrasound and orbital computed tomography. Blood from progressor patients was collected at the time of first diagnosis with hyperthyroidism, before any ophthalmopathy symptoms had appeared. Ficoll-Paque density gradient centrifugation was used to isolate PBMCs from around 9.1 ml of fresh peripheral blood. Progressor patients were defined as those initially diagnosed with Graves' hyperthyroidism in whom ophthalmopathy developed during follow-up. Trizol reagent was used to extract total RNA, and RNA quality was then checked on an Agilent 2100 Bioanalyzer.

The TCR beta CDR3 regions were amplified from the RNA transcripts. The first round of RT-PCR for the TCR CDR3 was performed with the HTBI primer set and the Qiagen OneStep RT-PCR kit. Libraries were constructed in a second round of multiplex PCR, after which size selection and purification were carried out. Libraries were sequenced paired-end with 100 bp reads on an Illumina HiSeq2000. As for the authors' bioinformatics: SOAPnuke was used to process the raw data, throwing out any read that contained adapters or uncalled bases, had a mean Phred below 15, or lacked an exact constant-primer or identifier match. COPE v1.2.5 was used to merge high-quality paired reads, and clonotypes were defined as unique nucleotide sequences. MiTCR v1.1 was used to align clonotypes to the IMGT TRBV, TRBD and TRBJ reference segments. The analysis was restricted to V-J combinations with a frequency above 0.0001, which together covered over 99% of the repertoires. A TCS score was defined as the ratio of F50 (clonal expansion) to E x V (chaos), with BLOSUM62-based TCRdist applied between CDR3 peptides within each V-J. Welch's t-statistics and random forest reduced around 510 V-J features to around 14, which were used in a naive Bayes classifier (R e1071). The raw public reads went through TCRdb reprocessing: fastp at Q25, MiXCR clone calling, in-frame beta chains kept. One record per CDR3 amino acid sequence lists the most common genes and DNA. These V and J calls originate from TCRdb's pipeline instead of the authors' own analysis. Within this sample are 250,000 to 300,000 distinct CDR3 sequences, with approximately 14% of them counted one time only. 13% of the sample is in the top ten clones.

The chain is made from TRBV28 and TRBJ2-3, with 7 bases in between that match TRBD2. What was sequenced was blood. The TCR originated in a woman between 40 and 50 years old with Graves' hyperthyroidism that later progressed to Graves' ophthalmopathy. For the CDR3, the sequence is CASSMGGAGAGDTQYF. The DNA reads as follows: TGTGCCAGCAGTATGGGTGGCGCGGGAGCCGGAGATACGCAGTATTTT.